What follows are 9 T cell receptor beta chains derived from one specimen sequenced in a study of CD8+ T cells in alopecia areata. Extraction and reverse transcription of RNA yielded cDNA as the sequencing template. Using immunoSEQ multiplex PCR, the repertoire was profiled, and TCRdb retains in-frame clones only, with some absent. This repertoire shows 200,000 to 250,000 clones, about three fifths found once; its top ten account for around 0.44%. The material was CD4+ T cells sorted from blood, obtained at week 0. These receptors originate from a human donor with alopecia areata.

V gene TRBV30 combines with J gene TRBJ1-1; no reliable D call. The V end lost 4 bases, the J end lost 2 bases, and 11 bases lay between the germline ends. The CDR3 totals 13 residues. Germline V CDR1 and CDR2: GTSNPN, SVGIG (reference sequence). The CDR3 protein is CAWTRGLNTEAFF. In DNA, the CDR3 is TGTGCCTGGACGCGGGGTCTCAACACTGAAGCTTTCTTT.

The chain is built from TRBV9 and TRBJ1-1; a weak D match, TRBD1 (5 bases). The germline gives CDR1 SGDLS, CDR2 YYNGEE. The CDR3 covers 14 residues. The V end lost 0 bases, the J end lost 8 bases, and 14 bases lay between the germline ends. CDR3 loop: CASSVEWQGREAFF. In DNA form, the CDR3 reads TGTGCCAGCAGCGTAGAGTGGCAGGGAAGGGAAGCTTTCTTT.

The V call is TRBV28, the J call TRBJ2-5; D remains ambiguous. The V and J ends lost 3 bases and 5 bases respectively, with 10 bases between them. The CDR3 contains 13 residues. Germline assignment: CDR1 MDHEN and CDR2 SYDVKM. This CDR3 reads CASSFSGVETQYF. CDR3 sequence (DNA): TGTGCCAGCAGTTTTTCTGGGGTGGAGACCCAGTACTTC.

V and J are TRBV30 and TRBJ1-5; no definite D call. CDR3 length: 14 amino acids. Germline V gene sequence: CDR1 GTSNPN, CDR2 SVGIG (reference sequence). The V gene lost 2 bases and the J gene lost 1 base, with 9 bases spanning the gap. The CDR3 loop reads CAWSQGTSNQPQHF. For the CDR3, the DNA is TGTGCCTGGAGTCAAGGAACGAGCAATCAGCCCCAGCATTTT. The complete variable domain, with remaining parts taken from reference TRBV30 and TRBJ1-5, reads SQTIHQWPATLVQPVGSPLSLECTVEGTSNPNLYWYRQAAGRGLQLLFYSVGIGQISSEVPQNLSASRPQDRQFILSSKKLLLSDSGFYLCAWSQGTSNQPQHFGDGTRLSIL.

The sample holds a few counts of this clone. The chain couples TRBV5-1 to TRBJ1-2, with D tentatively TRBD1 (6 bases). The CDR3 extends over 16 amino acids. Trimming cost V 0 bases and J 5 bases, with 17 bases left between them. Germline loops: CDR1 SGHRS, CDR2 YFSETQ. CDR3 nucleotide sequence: TGCGCCAGCAGCTTGGGGTTTAGGGACAAGAGTTATGGCTACACCTTC. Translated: CASSLGFRDKSYGYTF. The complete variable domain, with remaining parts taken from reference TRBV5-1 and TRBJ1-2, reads KAGVTQTPRYLIKTRGQQVTLSCSPISGHRSVSWYQQTPGQGLQFLFEYFSETQRNKGNFPGRFSGRQFSNSRSEMNVSTLELGDSALYLCASSLGFRDKSYGYTFGSGTRLTVV.

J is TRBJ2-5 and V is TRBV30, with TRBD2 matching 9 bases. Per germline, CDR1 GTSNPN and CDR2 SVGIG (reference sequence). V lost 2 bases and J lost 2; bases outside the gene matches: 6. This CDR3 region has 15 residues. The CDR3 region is CAWSRLAGRQETQYF. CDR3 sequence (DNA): TGTGCCTGGAGTCGGCTAGCGGGGCGGCAAGAGACCCAGTACTTC. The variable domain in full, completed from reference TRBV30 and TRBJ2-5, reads SQTIHQWPATLVQPVGSPLSLECTVEGTSNPNLYWYRQAAGRGLQLLFYSVGIGQISSEVPQNLSASRPQDRQFILSSKKLLLSDSGFYLCAWSRLAGRQETQYFGPGTRLLVL.

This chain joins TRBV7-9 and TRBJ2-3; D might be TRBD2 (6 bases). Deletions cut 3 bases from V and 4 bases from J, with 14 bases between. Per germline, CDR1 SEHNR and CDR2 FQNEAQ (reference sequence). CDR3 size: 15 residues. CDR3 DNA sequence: TGTGCCAGCAGCTTCGGGGGAGAGAGGGCAGATACGCAGTATTTT. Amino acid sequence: CASSFGGERADTQYF.

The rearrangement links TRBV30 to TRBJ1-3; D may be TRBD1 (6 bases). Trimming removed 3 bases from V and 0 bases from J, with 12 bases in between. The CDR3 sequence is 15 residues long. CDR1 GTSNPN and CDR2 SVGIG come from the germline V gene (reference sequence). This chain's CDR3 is CAWSGQPSSGNTIYF. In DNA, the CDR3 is TGTGCCTGGAGCGGACAGCCTTCCTCTGGAAACACCATATATTTT.

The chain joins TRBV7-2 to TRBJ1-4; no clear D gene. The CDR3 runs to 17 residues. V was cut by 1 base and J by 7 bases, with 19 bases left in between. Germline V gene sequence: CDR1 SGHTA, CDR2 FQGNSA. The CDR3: CASSLDPRAAGGEKLFF. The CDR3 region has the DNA TGTGCCAGCAGCTTAGATCCTCGGGCGGCGGGAGGTGAAAAACTGTTTTTT. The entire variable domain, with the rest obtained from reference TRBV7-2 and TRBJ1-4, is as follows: GAGVSQSPSNKVTEKGKDVELRCDPISGHTALYWYRQSLGQGLEFLIYFQGNSAPDKSGLPSDRFSAERTGGSVSTLTIQRTQQEDSAVYLCASSLDPRAAGGEKLFFGSGTQLSVL.